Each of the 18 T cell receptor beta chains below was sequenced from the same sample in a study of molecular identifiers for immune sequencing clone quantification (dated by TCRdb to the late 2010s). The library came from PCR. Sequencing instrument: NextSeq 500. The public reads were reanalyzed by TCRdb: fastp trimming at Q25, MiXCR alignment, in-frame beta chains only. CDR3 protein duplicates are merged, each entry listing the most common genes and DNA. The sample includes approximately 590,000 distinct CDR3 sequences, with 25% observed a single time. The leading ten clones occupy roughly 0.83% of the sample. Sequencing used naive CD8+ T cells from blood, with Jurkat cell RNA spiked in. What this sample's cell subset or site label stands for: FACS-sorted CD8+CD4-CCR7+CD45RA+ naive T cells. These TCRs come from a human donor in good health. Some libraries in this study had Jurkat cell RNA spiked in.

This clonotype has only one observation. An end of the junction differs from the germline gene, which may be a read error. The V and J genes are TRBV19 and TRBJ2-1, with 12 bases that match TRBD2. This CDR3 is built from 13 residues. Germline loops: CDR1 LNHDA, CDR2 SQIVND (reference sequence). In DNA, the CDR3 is TGTGGCAGTAGTATGACTAGCGGGAGTGGTCCGTTCTTC. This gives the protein CGSSMTSGSGPFF.

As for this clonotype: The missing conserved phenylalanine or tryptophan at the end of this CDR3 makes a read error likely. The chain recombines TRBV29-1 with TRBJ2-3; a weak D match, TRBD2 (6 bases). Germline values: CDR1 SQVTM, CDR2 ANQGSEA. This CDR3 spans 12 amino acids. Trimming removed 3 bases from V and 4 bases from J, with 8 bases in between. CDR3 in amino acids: CSVDGDSDTQYL. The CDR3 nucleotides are TGCAGCGTTGACGGGGACTCAGATACGCAGTATCTT.

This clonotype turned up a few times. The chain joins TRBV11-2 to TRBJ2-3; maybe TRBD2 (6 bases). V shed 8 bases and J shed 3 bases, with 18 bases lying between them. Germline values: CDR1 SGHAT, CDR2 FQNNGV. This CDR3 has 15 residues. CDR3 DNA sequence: TGTGCCAGCGGGGCCGGGGGTTTCGGGACAGATACGCAGTATTTT. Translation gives CASGAGGFGTDTQYF.

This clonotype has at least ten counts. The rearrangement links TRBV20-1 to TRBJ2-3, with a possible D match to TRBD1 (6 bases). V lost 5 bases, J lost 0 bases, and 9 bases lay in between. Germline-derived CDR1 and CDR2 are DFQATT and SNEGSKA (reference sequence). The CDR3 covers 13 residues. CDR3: CSAVDRSTDTQYF. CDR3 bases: TGCAGTGCTGTGGACAGAAGCACAGATACGCAGTATTTT.

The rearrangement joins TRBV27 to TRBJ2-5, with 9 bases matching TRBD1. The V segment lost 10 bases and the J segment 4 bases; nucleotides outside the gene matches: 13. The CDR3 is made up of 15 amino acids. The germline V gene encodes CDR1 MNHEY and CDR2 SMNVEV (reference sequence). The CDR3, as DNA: TGTGCCAACCCCATCCGGGACAGGGTTCGAGAGACCCAGTACTTC. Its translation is CANPIRDRVRETQYF.

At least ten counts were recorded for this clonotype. CDR3 DNA sequence: TGTGCCAGCAGTCGGGGGCCGGGCCTTGAAGCTTTCTTT. It yields the protein CASSRGPGLEAFF. This rearrangement joins TRBV28 to TRBJ1-1; a possible D gene is TRBD1 (6 bases). Germline-derived CDR1 and CDR2 are MDHEN and SYDVKM. The CDR3 runs 13 residues. V dropped 5 bases and J dropped 7 bases, with 14 bases sitting between them.

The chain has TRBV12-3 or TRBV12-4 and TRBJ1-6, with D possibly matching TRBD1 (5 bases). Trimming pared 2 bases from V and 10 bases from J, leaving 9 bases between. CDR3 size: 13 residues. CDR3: CASSLYGDSPLHF. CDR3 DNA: TGTGCCAGCAGTTTATATGGGGACTCACCCCTCCACTTT.

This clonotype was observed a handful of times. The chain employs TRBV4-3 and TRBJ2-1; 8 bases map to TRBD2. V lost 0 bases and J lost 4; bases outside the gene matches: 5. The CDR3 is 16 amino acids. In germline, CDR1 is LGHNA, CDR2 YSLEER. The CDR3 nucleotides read TGCGCCAGCAGCCAAGATCTACTAGCGGCTTACAATGAGCAGTTCTTC. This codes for CASSQDLLAAYNEQFF.

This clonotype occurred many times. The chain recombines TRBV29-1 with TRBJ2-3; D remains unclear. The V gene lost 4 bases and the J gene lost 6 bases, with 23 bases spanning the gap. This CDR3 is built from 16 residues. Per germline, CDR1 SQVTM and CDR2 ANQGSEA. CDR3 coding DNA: TGCAGCGTTGTGAACCCGCGATCGACCGAGCATGATACGCAGTATTTT. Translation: CSVVNPRSTEHDTQYF.

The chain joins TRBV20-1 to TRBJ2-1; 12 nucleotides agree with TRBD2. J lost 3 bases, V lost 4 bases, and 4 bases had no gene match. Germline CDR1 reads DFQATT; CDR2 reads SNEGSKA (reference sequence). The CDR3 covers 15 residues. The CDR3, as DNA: TGCAGTGCTAAAGGACTAGCGGGACTCTACAATGAGCAGTTCTTC. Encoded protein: CSAKGLAGLYNEQFF.

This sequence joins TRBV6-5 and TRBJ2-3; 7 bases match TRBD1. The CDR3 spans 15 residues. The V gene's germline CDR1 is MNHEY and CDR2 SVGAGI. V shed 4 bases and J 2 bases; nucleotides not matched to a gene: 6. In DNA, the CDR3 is TGTGCCAGCAGTTCCCGAGGGGGCCCCACAGATACGCAGTATTTT. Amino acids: CASSSRGGPTDTQYF.

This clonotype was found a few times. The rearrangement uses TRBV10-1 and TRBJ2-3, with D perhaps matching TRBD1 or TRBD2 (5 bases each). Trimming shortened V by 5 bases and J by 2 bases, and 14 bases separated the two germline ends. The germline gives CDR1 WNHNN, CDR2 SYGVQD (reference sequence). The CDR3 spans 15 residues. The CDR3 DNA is TGCGCCAGCAGTCAGTGGGACCTCGCCACAGATACGCAGTATTTT. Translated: CASSQWDLATDTQYF.

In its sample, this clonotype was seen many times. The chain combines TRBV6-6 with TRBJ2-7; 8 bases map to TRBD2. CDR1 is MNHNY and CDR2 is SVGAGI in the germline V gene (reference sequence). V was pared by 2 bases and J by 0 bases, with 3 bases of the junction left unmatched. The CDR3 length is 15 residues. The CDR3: CASSYGRGDSYEQYF. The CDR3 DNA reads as TGTGCCAGCAGTTACGGGCGGGGGGACTCCTACGAGCAGTACTTC.

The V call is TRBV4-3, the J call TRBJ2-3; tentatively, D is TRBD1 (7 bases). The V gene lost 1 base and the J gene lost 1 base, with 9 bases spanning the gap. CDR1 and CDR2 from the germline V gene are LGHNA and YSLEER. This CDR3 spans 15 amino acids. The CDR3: CASSQARGGTDTQYF. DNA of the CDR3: TGCGCCAGCAGCCAAGCCAGGGGGGGCACAGATACGCAGTATTTT.

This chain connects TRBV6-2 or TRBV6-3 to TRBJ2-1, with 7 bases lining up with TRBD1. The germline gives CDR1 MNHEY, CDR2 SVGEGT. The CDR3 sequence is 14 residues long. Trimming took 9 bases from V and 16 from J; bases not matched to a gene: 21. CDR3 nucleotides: TGTGCCAGAGACAGGGACAGTAACGGAGTGGTCGGTTTCTTC. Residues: CARDRDSNGVVGFF.

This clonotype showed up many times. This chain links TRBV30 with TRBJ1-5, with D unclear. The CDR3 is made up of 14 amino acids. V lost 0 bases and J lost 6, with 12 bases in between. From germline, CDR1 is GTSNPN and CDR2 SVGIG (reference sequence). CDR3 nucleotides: TGTGCCTGGAGTGTAGCTGACGTAGGTCAGCCCCAGCATTTT. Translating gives CAWSVADVGQPQHF.

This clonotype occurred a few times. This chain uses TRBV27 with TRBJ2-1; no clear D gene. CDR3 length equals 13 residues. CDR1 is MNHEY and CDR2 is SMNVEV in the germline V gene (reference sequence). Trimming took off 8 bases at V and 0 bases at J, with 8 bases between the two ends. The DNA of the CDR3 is TGTGCCAGCGCCCCGCCCTCCTACAATGAGCAGTTCTTC. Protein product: CASAPPSYNEQFF.

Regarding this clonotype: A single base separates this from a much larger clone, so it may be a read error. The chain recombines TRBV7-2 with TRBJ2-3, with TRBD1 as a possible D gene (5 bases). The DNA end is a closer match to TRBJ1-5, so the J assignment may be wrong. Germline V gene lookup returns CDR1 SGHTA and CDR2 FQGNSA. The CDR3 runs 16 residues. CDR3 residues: CASRDTGTRSTDTQHF. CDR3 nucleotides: TGTGCCAGCAGAGATACCGGGACTAGGAGCACAGATACGCAGCATTTT.